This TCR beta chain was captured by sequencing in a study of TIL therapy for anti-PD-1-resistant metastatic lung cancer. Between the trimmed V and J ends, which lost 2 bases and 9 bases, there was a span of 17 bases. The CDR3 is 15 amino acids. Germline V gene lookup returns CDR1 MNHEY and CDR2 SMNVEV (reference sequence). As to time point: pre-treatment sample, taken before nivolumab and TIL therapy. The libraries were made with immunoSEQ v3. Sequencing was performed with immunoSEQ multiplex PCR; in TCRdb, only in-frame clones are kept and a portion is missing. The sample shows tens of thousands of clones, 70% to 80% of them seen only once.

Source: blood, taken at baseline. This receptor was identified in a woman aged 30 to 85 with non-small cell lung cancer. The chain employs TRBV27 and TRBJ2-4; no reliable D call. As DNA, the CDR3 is TGTGCCAGCAGTTTAGAGTCGCGCCCTCCCGGCATTCAGTACTTC. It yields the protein CASSLESRPPGIQYF.